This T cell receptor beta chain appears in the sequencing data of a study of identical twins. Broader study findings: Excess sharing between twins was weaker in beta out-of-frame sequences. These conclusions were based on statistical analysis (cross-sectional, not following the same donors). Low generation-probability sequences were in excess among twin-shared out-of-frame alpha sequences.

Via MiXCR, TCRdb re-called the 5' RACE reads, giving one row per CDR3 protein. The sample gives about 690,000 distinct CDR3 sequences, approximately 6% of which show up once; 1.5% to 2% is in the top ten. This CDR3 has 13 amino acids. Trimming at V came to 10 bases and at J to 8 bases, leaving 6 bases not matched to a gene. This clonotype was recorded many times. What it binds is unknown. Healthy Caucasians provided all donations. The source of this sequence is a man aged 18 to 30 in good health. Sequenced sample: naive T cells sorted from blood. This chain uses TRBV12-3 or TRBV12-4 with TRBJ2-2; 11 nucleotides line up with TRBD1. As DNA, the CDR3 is TGTGCCACTCAGGACAGGGGGCGAGGGGAGCTGTTTTTT. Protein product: CATQDRGRGELFF.